Listed here is a single TCR beta chain. Its antigen remains unidentified. Other DNA sequences in this specimen translate into the identical CDR3. It was at deep level that the assay was run. Sequencing was performed with immunoSEQ multiplex PCR; in TCRdb, only in-frame clones are kept and a portion is missing. In the table there are about 580,000 clones, 95% to 98% of which are singletons. The data derive from a study of shared clonotypes between healthy human individuals. Selected positively for CCR7 and CD45RO-negative, naive CD8 cells excluded terminally differentiated effector memory CD45RA+ cells. Points from the study as a whole: The sharing of roughly 5% of naive CD4 clonotypes was seen across several donors.

The CDR3 covers 11 residues. The germline V gene has CDR1 SEHNR and CDR2 FQNEAQ (reference sequence). Trimming removed 1 base from V and 6 bases from J, with 4 bases in between. This clonotype originated in a man aged 30 to 45 in good health. Specimen: naive CD8+ T cells sorted from blood. The chain has TRBV7-9 and TRBJ2-7; D ambiguous. The CDR3 loop reads CASSLGPEQYF. The CDR3 DNA reads as TGTGCCAGCAGCTTAGGGCCCGAGCAGTACTTC.